This TCR beta chain was recovered during a study of cytomegalovirus exposure and HLA in healthy donors. Study overall: A later analysis reported the same platform for the roughly 120 validation repertoires and the approximately 700 first-cohort repertoires. The study, taken as a whole, reports: Many donors shared some public TCRs, even though most TCR sequences were rare.

TCRdb keeps only in-frame clones here, not all; method: immunoSEQ multiplex PCR. The sample holds approximately 200,000 clones; roughly 82% are singletons and the top ten take roughly 13%. CDR3 size: 13 residues. Germline loops: CDR1 SGDLS, CDR2 YYNGEE. V gave up 3 bases and J gave up 5 bases, with 8 bases separating them. Points on this clone: Its antigen is undetermined.

The chain combines TRBV9 with TRBJ1-4; D remains unclear. This clonotype was obtained from a woman in her 30s in good health and CMV-seropositive. The sample consisted of PBMCs. This CDR3 reads CASSERSNEKLFF. The CDR3, as DNA: TGTGCCAGCAGCGAGCGGTCAAATGAAAAACTGTTTTTT. The complete variable domain, with remaining parts taken from reference TRBV9 and TRBJ1-4, reads DSGVTQTPKHLITATGQRVTLRCSPRSGDLSVYWYQQSLDQGLQFLIQYYNGEERAKGNILERFSAQQFPDLHSELNLSSLELGDSALYFCASSERSNEKLFFGSGTQLSVL.